A selection of T cell receptor beta chains follows, all from one sample in a study of tumor-infiltrating lymphocytes in primary liver carcinoma. A single record per CDR3 protein comes from TCRdb applying MiXCR to the multiplex PCR reads. The sample has 300,000 to 350,000 distinct CDR3 sequences, almost 65% seen once. The sequencing input was peripheral blood. The receptors shown here come from a man aged 40-49 years with primary liver carcinoma and hepatitis B virus infection. Each CDR3 is given with its conserved first and last residue. A D gene is named only where the DNA matches it firmly. Only some rows state a clone size, as once, few, many or a class for expanded clones.

j_gene | abundance | v_gene | d_gene | CDR3aa | CDR3nt
TRBJ1-1 | . | TRBV10-3 | . | CAICEPNSNTEAFF | TGTGCCATCTGTGAGCCCAATTCCAACACTGAAGCTTTCTTT
TRBJ1-5 | . | TRBV28 | . | CASSFGPKAQHF | TGTGCCAGCAGTTTCGGTCCCAAGGCCCAGCATTTT
TRBJ2-1 | once | TRBV11-2 | TRBD1 | CACSLGTGAYNEQFF | TGTGCCTGTAGCCTTGGGACAGGTGCCTACAATGAGCAGTTCTTC
TRBJ1-6 | many | TRBV6-5 | TRBD1 | CASSYTTGDNSPLHF | TGTGCCAGCAGTTACACGACAGGGGATAATTCACCCCTCCACTTT
TRBJ1-2 | . | TRBV6-2/TRBV6-3 | . | CASRRDKAGYTF | TGTGCCAGCAGACGTGACAAAGCTGGCTACACCTTC
TRBJ1-2 | many | TRBV6-1 | . | CASSEARVSGYTF | TGTGCCAGCAGTGAAGCAAGGGTGTCCGGCTACACCTTC
TRBJ1-1 | few | TRBV10-3 | . | CAISVAGMNTEAFF | TGTGCCATCAGTGTCGCCGGCATGAACACTGAAGCTTTCTTT
TRBJ2-6 | . | TRBV11-3 | . | CASSSTAHSGANVLAF | TGTGCCAGCAGCTCGACAGCACACTCTGGGGCCAACGTCCTGGCCTTC
TRBJ2-7 | once | TRBV10-2 | . | CATRQVDEQYF | TGCGCCACCAGACAGGTCGATGAGCAGTACTTC
TRBJ2-5 | . | TRBV11-1 | TRBD1 | CACSLGQGGETQYF | TGTGCCTGCAGCTTGGGACAGGGCGGAGAGACCCAGTACTTC
TRBJ1-4 | . | TRBV5-6 | . | CASSLDQEKLFF | TGTGCCAGCAGCTTGGATCAGGAAAAACTGTTTTTT
TRBJ2-1 | . | TRBV11-1 | . | CASSLGREGHNKQFF | TGTGCCAGCAGCTTGGGGCGGGAAGGCCACAATAAGCAGTTCTTC
TRBJ2-5 | . | TRBV6-5 | . | CVSSPNRGGRETQYF | TGTGTCAGCAGTCCGAACAGGGGAGGGCGGGAGACCCAGTACTTC
TRBJ2-7 | many | TRBV29-1 | . | CSVEMVGSYYF | TGCAGCGTTGAAATGGTTGGGAGCTACTACTTC
TRBJ1-6 | many | TRBV6-1 | . | CASSFVNGSPLHF | TGTGCCAGCAGCTTCGTAAACGGTTCACCCCTCCACTTT
TRBJ2-2 | . | TRBV6-1 | TRBD1 | CASSEQGAGIGELFF | TGTGCCAGCAGTGAACAGGGGGCCGGCATCGGGGAGCTGTTTTTT
TRBJ1-1 | . | TRBV5-1 | TRBD1 | CASSRGQGAQMDEAFF | TGCGCCAGCAGCAGGGGACAGGGAGCACAAATGGATGAAGCTTTCTTT
TRBJ2-7 | few | TRBV5-1 | . | CASREPTSYEQYF | TGCGCCAGCAGGGAACCTACTAGTTACGAGCAGTACTTC
TRBJ2-7 | . | TRBV19 | . | CASSSGLGAYEQYF | TGTGCCAGTAGTAGCGGGCTCGGCGCCTACGAGCAGTACTTC
TRBJ2-7 | many | TRBV29-1 | TRBD1 | CSSKTGSKDEQYF | TGCAGCTCTAAGACAGGGTCGAAGGACGAGCAGTACTTC
TRBJ2-7 | . | TRBV11-2 | . | CARSLGGGQYEQYF | TGTGCCAGAAGTTTAGGTGGGGGACAATACGAGCAGTACTTC
TRBJ1-1 | few | TRBV6-5 | . | CASSYILVDRGTEAFF | TGTGCCAGCAGTTACATTTTGGTCGATAGGGGCACTGAAGCTTTCTTT
TRBJ2-7 | . | TRBV11-3 | . | CGSSLDRGEQYF | TGTGGTAGCAGCTTAGATCGGGGAGAGCAGTACTTC
TRBJ2-7 | . | TRBV11-2 | . | CASGATAYEQYF | TGTGCCAGCGGCGCCACAGCTTACGAACAGTACTTC
TRBJ2-3 | few | TRBV5-4 | . | CASSLAGDTQYF | TGTGCCAGCAGCTTGGCGGGGGATACGCAGTATTTT
TRBJ2-5 | . | TRBV11-2 | . | CVSSLTNGKETQYF | TGTGTCAGCAGCTTAACTAATGGAAAAGAGACCCAGTACTTC
TRBJ2-2 | . | TRBV6-5 | . | CASSLGVPGELLF | TGTGCCAGCAGTTTAGGGGTCCCCGGGGAGCTGCTCTTT
TRBJ2-1 | few | TRBV28 | . | CASSLGTSSLFF | TGTGCCAGCAGTTTGGGAACTAGCAGTCTGTTCTTC
TRBJ1-1 | . | TRBV11-1 | TRBD1 | CASSSGQFSTESFF | TGTGCCAGCAGCTCGGGACAGTTCAGCACTGAATCTTTCTTC
TRBJ2-2 | . | TRBV29-1 | . | CSVAKTGLGSWELFF | TGCAGTGTCGCCAAAACCGGATTGGGATCCTGGGAGCTGTTTTTT
TRBJ1-2 | . | TRBV28 | . | CASCNGVGYTF | TGTGCCAGCTGTAACGGGGTTGGCTACACCTTC
TRBJ2-7 | . | TRBV11-2 | . | CASTPTALYEQYF | TGTGCCAGCACACCCACGGCACTTTATGAGCAGTACTTC
TRBJ1-6 | . | TRBV12-3/TRBV12-4 | . | CASSSYQGAVNSALHF | TGTGCCAGCAGTTCCTACCAGGGAGCAGTTAATTCAGCCCTCCACTTT
TRBJ2-7 | many | TRBV12-3/TRBV12-4 | TRBD1 | CASSFPGQGRFEQYF | TGTGCCAGCAGTTTTCCGGGACAGGGACGTTTCGAGCAGTACTTC
TRBJ1-1 | . | TRBV2 | . | CASSESGNTEAFF | TGTGCCAGCAGTGAGTCAGGGAACACTGAAGCTTTCTTT
TRBJ1-3 | . | TRBV10-3 | . | CTISDPDRSTSGNTIYF | TGTACCATCAGTGACCCGGACAGATCCACCTCTGGAAACACCATATATTTT
TRBJ2-5 | few | TRBV5-4 | . | CAARTGETQYF | TGTGCCGCCCGGACGGGAGAGACCCAGTACTTC
TRBJ2-1 | . | TRBV29-1 | . | CSVEKAYIEQLF | TGCAGCGTTGAAAAGGCTTACATTGAGCAGCTCTTC
TRBJ2-2 | . | TRBV6-5 | . | CVSGYGQGLFF | TGTGTCAGCGGTTACGGACAAGGGCTGTTTTTT
TRBJ1-1 | few | TRBV12-3/TRBV12-4 | . | CASRRRGSINTEAFF | TGTGCCAGCAGGCGGAGGGGGAGTATAAACACTGAAGCTTTCTTT
TRBJ1-1 | many | TRBV12-3/TRBV12-4 | . | CASRTGNTEAFF | TGTGCCAGCAGGACAGGTAACACTGAAGCTTTCTTT
TRBJ2-7 | . | TRBV7-2 | TRBD2 | CASSVQGTSGFGYF | TGTGCCAGCAGCGTACAAGGGACTAGCGGGTTTGGGTACTTC
TRBJ2-2 | . | TRBV5-4 | . | CTSSLAAGELFF | TGTACCAGCAGCCTCGCCGCCGGGGAACTGTTTTTT
TRBJ1-5 | . | TRBV2 | . | CASNAWGSNQPQHF | TGTGCCAGCAACGCGTGGGGTAGTAATCAGCCCCAGCATTTT
TRBJ2-7 | . | TRBV11-2 | . | CVSSFQVEAYEQYF | TGTGTCAGCAGCTTTCAGGTAGAAGCCTACGAGCAGTACTTC
TRBJ1-1 | . | TRBV11-1 | . | CASSLKGTYTEAFF | TGTGCCAGCAGTTTAAAGGGGACTTACACTGAAGCTTTCTTC
TRBJ2-5 | many | TRBV4-1 | TRBD1 | CASSQGQGPSQTQYF | TGCGCCAGCAGCCAAGGACAGGGTCCTTCACAGACCCAGTACTTC
TRBJ2-7 | few | TRBV28 | . | CASSLLSDGQAEQYF | TGTGCCAGCAGTTTGCTCTCGGACGGGCAAGCCGAGCAGTACTTC
TRBJ2-1 | . | TRBV4-3 | . | CASSQGSGGTTHEQLF | TGCGCCAGCAGCCAAGGGTCAGGGGGGACCACCCATGAGCAGCTCTTC
TRBJ2-7 | few | TRBV28 | . | CASRKTGVSYEQYF | TGTGCCAGCAGAAAGACAGGCGTCTCCTACGAGCAGTACTTC
TRBJ2-7 | . | TRBV7-9 | . | CASSLAGDHEQYF | TGTGCCAGCAGCTTAGCAGGAGACCACGAGCAGTACTTC
TRBJ1-5 | . | TRBV6-1 | TRBD1 | CASKPQTGASNLPQHF | TGTGCCAGCAAACCGCAGACAGGGGCAAGCAATCTGCCCCAGCATTTT
TRBJ2-1 | . | TRBV5-4 | TRBD2 | CASSPRWGLPGEGEQFF | TGTGCCAGCAGCCCCCGATGGGGACTACCGGGAGAGGGTGAGCAGTTCTTC
TRBJ1-2 | . | TRBV5-1 | . | CASSLVTGSGYGYTF | TGCGCCAGCAGCTTGGTTACAGGGTCTGGCTATGGCTACACCTTC